The T cell receptor beta chain described here comes from a study of spatial heterogeneity in lung cancer. Time point in this sample: sample taken at primary tumor resection. TCRdb used MiXCR to reprocess the 5' RACE reads, holding one entry per CDR3 protein. The profile shows about 36,000 distinct CDR3 sequences, less than 9.5% of them singletons. Trimming took 6 bases from V and 4 from J, leaving 12 bases between them. The CDR3 totals 12 residues. Germline V gene sequence: CDR1 DFQATT, CDR2 SNEGSKA (reference sequence). This receptor was taken from a female donor with early-stage non-small cell lung cancer. Sequencing was performed on PBMCs, taken at surgery. V usage is TRBV20-1 and J usage is TRBJ2-5; a weak D match, TRBD1 (5 bases). CDR3 sequence (DNA): TGCAGTGCCCCTAGGGGTTCAGAGACCCAGTACTTC. It yields the protein CSAPRGSETQYF.